The clone carrying this TCR beta chain was detected only once. Enrolled through a virtual design, the participants were between roughly 18 and 95 years of age and came from about two dozen US areas. Germline V lookup: CDR1 LNHDA, CDR2 SQIVND (reference sequence). J was trimmed by 5 bases and V by 6 bases; bases with no gene match: 13. The CDR3 runs to 16 residues. This entry belongs to a study of blood T cell repertoires in COVID-19. The table came from immunoSEQ multiplex PCR; TCRdb's copy has only in-frame clones and leaves some out. The sample records roughly 400,000 clones, under 90% being singletons.

The sample taken for sequencing was PBMCs or T cells enriched from blood (not recorded which). This receptor was identified in a woman aged 25 to 39 who had recovered from COVID-19. V is TRBV19 and J is TRBJ1-5; TRBD1 matches 7 bases. The CDR3 region has the DNA TGTGCCAGTAGAAAAGCCGGGACAGCGAGGGATCAGCCCCAGCATTTT. Its translation: CASRKAGTARDQPQHF. Looking up the rest from reference TRBV19 and TRBJ1-5 gives the full variable domain: DGGITQSPKYLFRKEGQNVTLSCEQNLNHDAMYWYRQDPGQGLRLIYYSQIVNDFQKGDIAEGYSVSREKKESFPLTVTSAQKNPTAFYLCASRKAGTARDQPQHFGDGTRLSIL.